This T cell receptor beta chain is drawn from a study of blood T cell repertoires in COVID-19. Study background: Sources were T cells, B-cell-depleted T cells, or PBMCs; the material itself was cDNA or gDNA.

Assay used: immunoSEQ multiplex PCR; TCRdb lists only in-frame clones, some missing. The table lists 200,000 to 250,000 clones, around 80% of them singletons. The CDR3 extends over 15 amino acids. Germline trimming cut 5 bases from V and 4 bases from J; bases unmatched to any gene: 7. Germline lookup yields CDR1 SGHTA and CDR2 FQGNSA. Source material: peripheral blood. This sequence was found in a man younger than 40 with active or convalescent COVID-19. This rearrangement joins TRBV7-2 to TRBJ1-1; TRBD1 matches 10 bases. The CDR3 region has the DNA TGTGCCAGCAGCCCGGACAGGGGGTTTGTCACTGAAGCTTTCTTT. Amino acid sequence: CASSPDRGFVTEAFF. The full variable domain, in which reference TRBV7-2 and TRBJ1-1 provide the parts outside the CDR3, is GAGVSQSPSNKVTEKGKDVELRCDPISGHTALYWYRQSLGQGLEFLIYFQGNSAPDKSGLPSDRFSAERTGGSVSTLTIQRTQQEDSAVYLCASSPDRGFVTEAFFGQGTRLTVV.